Below, 10 T cell receptor beta chains from the same sample are listed, as sequenced in a study of blood T cell repertoires in COVID-19. TCRdb keeps only in-frame clones here, not all; method: immunoSEQ multiplex PCR. The sample consists of around 80,000 clones, over 75% of them appearing once. Specimen: peripheral blood. The receptors derive from an older man with acute or convalescent COVID-19.

The chain carries TRBV5-1 and TRBJ2-1; 8 positions match TRBD1. The CDR3 sequence is 14 residues long. The germline CDR1 and CDR2 sequences are SGHRS and YFSETQ. Trimming removed 4 bases from V and 6 bases from J; junction bases left unmatched: 6. The CDR3 region has the DNA TGCGCCAGCAGCGAGGGACAGGAGGGCAATGAGCAGTTCTTC. This encodes CASSEGQEGNEQFF.

The chain combines TRBV5-1 with TRBJ1-2; D is ambiguous. The CDR3 runs to 15 residues. The germline gives CDR1 SGHRS, CDR2 YFSETQ. The V gene lost 4 bases and the J gene lost 0 bases, with 13 bases spanning the gap. This CDR3 is CASSPQTGTNYGYTF. The CDR3 DNA reads TGCGCCAGCAGCCCCCAGACCGGGACTAACTATGGCTACACCTTC. The entire variable domain, with the rest obtained from reference TRBV5-1 and TRBJ1-2, is as follows: KAGVTQTPRYLIKTRGQQVTLSCSPISGHRSVSWYQQTPGQGLQFLFEYFSETQRNKGNFPGRFSGRQFSNSRSEMNVSTLELGDSALYLCASSPQTGTNYGYTFGSGTRLTVV.

The V gene is TRBV18, the J gene TRBJ1-5; tentative D call: TRBD1 (5 bases). The CDR3 sequence is 16 residues long. V was trimmed by 2 bases and J by 2 bases, leaving 13 bases between them. CDR1 is KGHSH and CDR2 is LQKENI in the germline V gene. CDR3 sequence reads: CASSPGGGEGNQPQHF. CDR3 in DNA: TGTGCCAGCTCACCAGGGGGAGGGGAAGGCAATCAGCCCCAGCATTTT.

The chain employs TRBV5-1 and TRBJ1-6; weak D call: TRBD1 (6 bases). The CDR3 sequence is 15 residues long. Trimming took off 3 bases at V and 9 bases at J, with 16 bases between the two ends. Germline lookup yields CDR1 SGHRS and CDR2 YFSETQ. The CDR3 DNA follows: TGCGCCAGCAGCTCGACAGGCAGGGAAGGTTCACCCCTCCACTTT. Encoded protein: CASSSTGREGSPLHF.

CDR3 nucleotide sequence: TGTGCCAGCAGCCGCGGTAAAGACACTGAAGCTTTCTTT. Amino acids: CASSRGKDTEAFF. The rearrangement joins TRBV3-1 (or the pseudogene TRBV3-2) to TRBJ1-1; D is unresolved. Germline values: CDR1 LGHDT, CDR2 YNNKEL (reference sequence). The CDR3 has 13 residues. Trimming removed 4 bases at V and 3 bases at J, with 9 bases between.

The chain employs TRBV7-8 and TRBJ1-4; TRBD1 agrees at 7 bases. The length of the CDR3 is 14 residues. CDR1 SGHVS and CDR2 FQNEAQ come from the germline V gene. V lost 5 bases and J lost 4; bases outside the gene matches: 4. This CDR3 reads CASSLDRFNEKLFF. The CDR3 nucleotides read TGTGCCAGCAGCCTGGACAGGTTTAATGAAAAACTGTTTTTT.

J is TRBJ1-2 and V is TRBV11-3; 8 nucleotides agree with TRBD1. The germline V gene encodes CDR1 SGHNT and CDR2 YENEEA. The CDR3 extends over 15 amino acids. V was pared by 1 base and J by 6 bases, with 7 bases of the junction left unmatched. CDR3 DNA sequence: TGTGCCAGCAGCTTAGGGACAGGGTGGGAGGATGGCTACACCTTC. This sequence encodes CASSLGTGWEDGYTF.

This sequence joins TRBV6-5 and TRBJ2-2; 9 nucleotides align to TRBD1. From germline, CDR1 is MNHEY and CDR2 SVGAGI. This CDR3 is built from 14 residues. With V trimmed by 6 bases and J by 6 bases, 5 bases remained unmatched. The CDR3 reads CASRPGQGAGELFF. The DNA for the CDR3 is TGTGCCAGCAGGCCGGGACAGGGTGCCGGGGAGCTGTTTTTT.

The CDR3 is CASSLALAGGETQYF. CDR3 nucleotides: TGCGCCAGCAGCTTGGCCCTAGCGGGGGGGGAGACCCAGTACTTC. The V and J genes are TRBV5-1 and TRBJ2-5, with 12 bases that match TRBD2. After removal of 0 bases from V and 5 bases from J, the junction contained 2 bases not matched to a gene. This CDR3 spans 15 amino acids. CDR1 is SGHRS and CDR2 is YFSETQ in the germline V gene.

The chain employs TRBV11-2 and TRBJ1-6; 7 bases are a match to TRBD1. This CDR3 region has 14 residues. V trimming: 1 base; J trimming: 8 bases; junction bases outside the gene matches: 2. Germline V lookup: CDR1 SGHAT, CDR2 FQNNGV. For the CDR3, the DNA is TGTGCCAGCAGCTTAGGCAGGGGGGATTCACCCCTCCACTTT. It yields the protein CASSLGRGDSPLHF.